Sequencing of this TCR beta chain was carried out in a study of blood T cells in healthy people across ages. Points from the study as a whole: There was no known CMV status for donors, so expanded clonotype changes were possibly confounded. Per million T cells, the diversity of TCR beta decreased roughly linearly as age advanced.

This clonotype was observed many times. Its antigen is still unknown. A second roughly 7 to 11 cycle PCR used barcoded and J-beta primers. TCRdb ran MiXCR on the 5' RACE reads and lists one entry per CDR3 protein. The sample carries about 670,000 distinct CDR3 sequences, about 50% recorded once. The sequence was obtained from a woman aged 80 or over in good health. Input material: blood.

In DNA, the CDR3 is TGTGCCAGCAGTTTGCCCCCGGGACAGGGGGGCGATACGCAGTATTTT. Translated, it gives CASSLPPGQGGDTQYF. The J gene is TRBJ2-3, the V gene TRBV12-3 or TRBV12-4, with 11 nucleotides matching TRBD1. The J segment lost 6 bases and the V segment lost 3 bases, leaving 8 bases of the junction unmatched. The CDR3 has 16 residues.